A selection of T cell receptor beta chains follows, all from one sample in a study of T cells in Graves' hyperthyroidism and ophthalmopathy. Via MiXCR, TCRdb re-called the multiplex PCR reads, giving one row per CDR3 protein. There are 600,000 to 650,000 distinct CDR3 sequences in the sample; around 21% occur only once, and 30% to 40% lies in the top ten. The sample comprised blood. The receptors shown here come from a man between 25 and 39 years old with Graves' ophthalmopathy. Each CDR3 is given with its conserved first and last residue. The D gene is left open where the match is weak. Clone size is given for some rows only: seen once, a few or many times, or a class if the clone is expanded.

j_call | d_call | v_call | clone_size | cdr3_nt | cdr3_aa
TRBJ2-1 | - | TRBV10-1 | - | TGCGCCAGCAGTGAGTCGCAGGGGAGCTCCTACAATGAGCAGTTCTTC | CASSESQGSSYNEQFF
TRBJ2-7 | - | TRBV7-6 | - | TGTGCCAGCAGCCCTACACGGGGCCTAGAAAGAGCTAGCGCCCACGAGCAGTACTTC | CASSPTRGLERASAHEQYF
TRBJ2-5 | - | TRBV24-1 | - | TGTGCCACCAGTGATTTGCAACCCTTGAGTGGGGAAGAGACCCAGTACTTC | CATSDLQPLSGEETQYF
TRBJ1-2 | - | TRBV19 | few | TGTGCCAGTAGTTTCCTGACCGAGTCCTATGGCTACACCTTC | CASSFLTESYGYTF
TRBJ1-1 | - | TRBV20-1 | - | TGCAGTGCAGACGACATCCCCCAGAACACTGAAGCTTTCTTT | CSADDIPQNTEAFF
TRBJ2-1 | TRBD1 | TRBV10-3 | few | TGTGCCATCAGCCCAGGGACAGGGTCATTAGATGAGCAGTTCTTC | CAISPGTGSLDEQFF
TRBJ2-1 | TRBD2 | TRBV25-1 | - | TGTGCCAGCAGACTAGCGGGAGACCCCTACAATGAGCAGTTCTTC | CASRLAGDPYNEQFF
TRBJ2-7 | - | TRBV5-1 | many | TGCGCCAGCTCCCAGGACGTTGGGTCGAGCGAGCAGTACTTC | CASSQDVGSSEQYF
TRBJ1-1 | - | TRBV29-1 | few | TGCAGCGTTGAAGTCAGGGGCAGCAACACTGAAGCTTTCTTT | CSVEVRGSNTEAFF
TRBJ2-5 | - | TRBV7-2 | few | TGTGCCAGCAGCTTAGGGAGGGGGTGGATGGCCCAGTACTTC | CASSLGRGWMAQYF
TRBJ1-2 | - | TRBV4-1 | - | TGCGCCAGCAGCCTAAGAGGAGACACCAACTATGGCTACACCTTC | CASSLRGDTNYGYTF
TRBJ1-2 | TRBD1 | TRBV7-2 | many | TGTGCCAGCAGCCCTAGACAGGGCTTCTATGGCTACACCTTC | CASSPRQGFYGYTF
TRBJ1-1 | - | TRBV20-1 | many | TGCAGTGCTAGACTACAGGGTGCAAACACTGAAGCTTTCTTT | CSARLQGANTEAFF
TRBJ2-3 | - | TRBV24-1 | - | TGTGCCACCAGTGATCGGGGCTTCACAGATACGCAGTATTTT | CATSDRGFTDTQYF
TRBJ2-5 | - | TRBV12-5 | many | TGTGCTAGTGGTTCGGAGGGGATCGGGGAGACCCAGTACTTC | CASGSEGIGETQYF
TRBJ2-1 | - | TRBV5-1 | - | TGCGCCAGCAGCAGTGCGTTGGGGGGTCCCAATGAGCAGTTCTTC | CASSSALGGPNEQFF
TRBJ2-3 | - | TRBV5-1 | - | TGCGCCAGCGGGGGGAGGACAACTAGCACAGATACGCAGTATTTT | CASGGRTTSTDTQYF
TRBJ2-3 | - | TRBV6-1 | - | TGTGCCAGCAGTCCCCCCTTCCGGGGACTGGGCACAGATACGCAGTATTTT | CASSPPFRGLGTDTQYF
TRBJ2-7 | TRBD2 | TRBV28 | - | TGTGCCAGCAGGGGGGGGGTCGAGCAGTACTTC | CASRGGVEQYF
TRBJ1-3 | - | TRBV27 | - | TGTGCCAGCAGCTCGGGAATCTACGGAAACACCATATATTTT | CASSSGIYGNTIYF
TRBJ1-1 | - | TRBV6-1 | many | TGTGCCAGCAGTTTTACATGGAACACTGAAGCTTTCTTT | CASSFTWNTEAFF
TRBJ2-7 | TRBD1 | TRBV6-1 | - | TGTGCCAGCAGCGACAGGGGGCCCTACGAGCAGTACTTC | CASSDRGPYEQYF
TRBJ2-7 | TRBD2 | TRBV4-3 | many | TGCGCCAGCAGCCAAGAAGGAAGCGGGAGCGGCTACGAGCAGTACTTC | CASSQEGSGSGYEQYF
TRBJ2-7 | TRBD2 | TRBV20-1 | - | TGCAGTATACGGACTAGCGGGAGCTTTAAAGAGTCCTACGAGCAGTACTTC | CSIRTSGSFKESYEQYF
TRBJ2-1 | - | TRBV14 | - | TGTGCCAGCAGCCCTCGTGGGAGCGGGCAGCAGTTCTTC | CASSPRGSGQQFF
TRBJ1-6 | - | TRBV13 | - | TGTGCCAGCAGTGAGGGAAGTTCACCCCTCCACTTT | CASSEGSSPLHF
TRBJ2-7 | - | TRBV19 | few | TGTGCCAGTAGTCGTACTACCCTTACCTACGAGCAGTACTTC | CASSRTTLTYEQYF
TRBJ1-1 | - | TRBV3-1 | few | TGTGTCAGCAGCCAAAATATACTGGTGGGCACTGAAGCTTTCTTT | CVSSQNILVGTEAFF
TRBJ1-1 | - | TRBV7-8 | many | TGTGCCAGCAGCCAACAACCCGAGGACACTGAAGCTTTCTTT | CASSQQPEDTEAFF
TRBJ2-7 | - | TRBV29-1 | - | TGCAGCGTTCTCCGGGAAAACTACGAGCAGTACTTC | CSVLRENYEQYF
TRBJ2-7 | TRBD1 | TRBV27 | - | TGTGCCAGCAGTTCGGACAGGGTTCTCCCCTACGAGCAGTACTTC | CASSSDRVLPYEQYF
TRBJ2-1 | TRBD2 | TRBV27 | few | TGTGCCAGCAGTTTAAGCGGGAGTGTAGGTTTCGAGCAGTTCTTC | CASSLSGSVGFEQFF
TRBJ2-1 | TRBD2 | TRBV6-5 | few | TGTGCCAGCAGTTACCCCCCGGGGCTTGTAGCGGGAGAACTGGAGCAGTTCTTC | CASSYPPGLVAGELEQFF
TRBJ1-5 | - | TRBV10-3 | few | TGTGCCATCAGTGAGTTCTGGCAAGGGGTAGATCAGTTTCAGCCCCAGCATTTT | CAISEFWQGVDQFQPQHF
TRBJ1-5 | TRBD1 | TRBV6-1 | many | TGTGCCAGCGTCGGCACCGGGACAGGGGTAAATCAGCCCCAGCATTTT | CASVGTGTGVNQPQHF
TRBJ2-5 | - | TRBV7-2 | few | TGTGCCAGCAGCTCATACAGTTGGTACCAAGAGACCCAGTACTTC | CASSSYSWYQETQYF
TRBJ2-3 | - | TRBV15 | few | TGTGCCACCAGCAAGTGGGCGGAGGGCACAGATACGCAGTATTTT | CATSKWAEGTDTQYF
TRBJ1-1 | - | TRBV12-3/TRBV12-4 | - | TGTGCCAGCAGCCATTTAGACACCGTGAACACTGAAGCTTTCTTT | CASSHLDTVNTEAFF
TRBJ2-7 | - | TRBV20-1 | many | TGCAGTGCTAGAGGGACCGGCAGCTACGAGCAGTACTTC | CSARGTGSYEQYF
TRBJ2-2 | - | TRBV6-1 | - | TGTGCCAGCAGAGAACTCAATAAACACACCGGGGAGCTGTTTTTT | CASRELNKHTGELFF
TRBJ1-2 | - | TRBV10-3 | few | TGTGCCATCAGTGAGTCGAAGTGGGCGTATGGCTACACCTTC | CAISESKWAYGYTF
TRBJ2-2 | TRBD2 | TRBV20-1 | - | TGCAGTGCTGCACCGGGACTAGCCCCCGGGGAGCTGTTTTTT | CSAAPGLAPGELFF
TRBJ2-2 | TRBD1 | TRBV6-1 | - | TGTGCCAGCACCCCTCGGACAGGGGCCGGGGAGCTGTTTTTT | CASTPRTGAGELFF
TRBJ2-1 | TRBD2 | TRBV4-1 | few | TGCGCCAGCAGCCTCACTTCGGGACTAGCGGGAGGGCCTGGGAATGGGCAGTTCTTC | CASSLTSGLAGGPGNGQFF
TRBJ1-3 | - | TRBV10-3 | once | TGTGCCAGCAGTGAAGGGGCTAGTGGAAACACCATATATTTT | CASSEGASGNTIYF
TRBJ2-7 | TRBD2 | TRBV2 | many | TGTGCCAGCAGTGCGTCCTGGACTAGCGGACAATCCTACGAGCAGTACTTC | CASSASWTSGQSYEQYF
TRBJ1-2 | TRBD1 | TRBV9 | - | TGTGCCAGCAGCACAGGGGCATTCGATGGCTACACCTTC | CASSTGAFDGYTF
TRBJ1-1 | - | TRBV7-9 | many | TGTGCCAGCAGCTTAGAGGTGGAAGGGCAGTACACTGAAGCTTTCTTT | CASSLEVEGQYTEAFF